The rows below give T cell receptor beta chains drawn from one sample of a study of T cells in Graves' hyperthyroidism and ophthalmopathy. MiXCR, applied by TCRdb to the multiplex PCR reads, yields one record per CDR3 protein. Of some 770,000 distinct CDR3 sequences listed, around 15% are singletons. The specimen was blood. The source is a young man with Graves' hyperthyroidism. Both conserved end residues are part of each CDR3. Each record gives: clone size, D gene, J gene, CDR3 length, V gene, CDR3 protein, CDR3 DNA. The D gene is left open where the match is weak. A row's size may be missing; if present it is once, few, many or a size class.

many	TRBD1	TRBJ2-7	15	TRBV7-2	CASSLEAGGIDEQYF	TGTGCCAGCAGCTTAGAGGCAGGGGGCATCGACGAGCAGTACTTC
-	TRBD2	TRBJ2-5	16	TRBV7-9	CASSLGWSGEGETQYF	TGTGCCAGCAGCTTAGGATGGTCCGGGGAGGGCGAGACCCAGTACTTC
many	-	TRBJ2-7	13	TRBV6-5	CASSYSRDYEQYF	TGTGCCAGCAGTTACTCCAGAGACTACGAGCAGTACTTC
-	-	TRBJ2-1	12	TRBV11-2	CASSLLGNGQFF	TGTGCCAGCAGCCTACTGGGGAATGGGCAGTTCTTC
-	TRBD2	TRBJ2-7	17	TRBV4-3	CASSQVPPASGSYEQYF	TGCGCCAGCAGCCAAGTTCCTCCGGCTAGCGGGAGCTACGAGCAGTACTTC
many	TRBD2	TRBJ2-1	15	TRBV12-3/TRBV12-4	CASISSGLADNEQFF	TGTGCCAGCATTTCCTCAGGGCTAGCGGACAATGAGCAGTTCTTC
few	-	TRBJ2-7	16	TRBV27	CASRGGAGTSSYEQYF	TGTGCCAGCAGGGGGGGGGCGGGTACTAGCTCCTACGAGCAGTACTTC
-	-	TRBJ1-1	12	TRBV6-2/TRBV6-3	CASSPGSTEAFF	TGTGCCAGCAGCCCCGGGAGCACTGAAGCTTTCTTT
few	-	TRBJ2-3	15	TRBV20-1	CSANAGGSGTDTQYF	TGCAGTGCTAATGCTGGGGGTAGTGGCACAGATACGCAGTATTTT
-	-	TRBJ1-5	13	TRBV27	CASSHQGSQPQHF	TGTGCCAGCAGCCACCAGGGGAGTCAGCCCCAGCATTTT
few	-	TRBJ2-7	15	TRBV28	CASSLQTTFSYEQYF	TGTGCCAGCAGTCTTCAGACGACATTTTCCTACGAGCAGTACTTC
-	TRBD2	TRBJ2-1	15	TRBV19	CASRSGTSGRGKQFF	TGTGCCAGTAGGTCCGGGACTAGCGGGAGAGGGAAACAGTTCTTC
-	TRBD1	TRBJ2-7	16	TRBV12-5	CASGSSSGTGTYEQYF	TGTGCTAGTGGTTCTTCTTCCGGGACAGGGACGTACGAGCAGTACTTC
-	-	TRBJ1-4	15	TRBV15	CATSRVGQTNEKLFF	TGTGCCACCAGCAGAGTCGGGCAGACTAATGAAAAACTGTTTTTT
-	TRBD2	TRBJ2-1	15	TRBV13	CASSLSAGGRNEQFF	TGTGCCAGCAGCTTATCGGCGGGAGGGAGGAATGAGCAGTTCTTC
-	-	TRBJ2-3	16	TRBV6-5	CASSYSIREEADTQYF	TGTGCCAGCAGTTACTCGATCAGGGAAGAGGCAGATACACAGTATTTT
few	-	TRBJ2-7	15	TRBV6-1	CASSYTQGNSYEQYF	TGTGCCAGCAGTTATACCCAGGGCAACTCCTACGAGCAGTACTTC
-	-	TRBJ2-1	14	TRBV28	CASSFGGSLNEQFF	TGTGCCAGCAGTTTTGGTGGGTCCCTCAATGAGCAGTTCTTC
many	TRBD2	TRBJ2-7	14	TRBV3-1	CASSFRRETYEQYF	TGTGCCAGCTCTTTTCGGCGGGAGACCTACGAGCAGTACTTC
few	-	TRBJ1-1	15	TRBV3-1	CATVPLGTLNTEAFF	TGTGCCACCGTCCCTCTCGGGACGTTGAACACTGAAGCTTTCTTT
many	-	TRBJ2-6	13	TRBV11-2	CASSLVKANVLTF	TGTGCCAGCAGCTTAGTAAAGGCCAACGTCCTGACTTTC
-	-	TRBJ1-6	12	TRBV7-9	CASSPSGGTLHF	TGTGCCAGCAGCCCTTCGGGGGGGACCCTCCACTTT